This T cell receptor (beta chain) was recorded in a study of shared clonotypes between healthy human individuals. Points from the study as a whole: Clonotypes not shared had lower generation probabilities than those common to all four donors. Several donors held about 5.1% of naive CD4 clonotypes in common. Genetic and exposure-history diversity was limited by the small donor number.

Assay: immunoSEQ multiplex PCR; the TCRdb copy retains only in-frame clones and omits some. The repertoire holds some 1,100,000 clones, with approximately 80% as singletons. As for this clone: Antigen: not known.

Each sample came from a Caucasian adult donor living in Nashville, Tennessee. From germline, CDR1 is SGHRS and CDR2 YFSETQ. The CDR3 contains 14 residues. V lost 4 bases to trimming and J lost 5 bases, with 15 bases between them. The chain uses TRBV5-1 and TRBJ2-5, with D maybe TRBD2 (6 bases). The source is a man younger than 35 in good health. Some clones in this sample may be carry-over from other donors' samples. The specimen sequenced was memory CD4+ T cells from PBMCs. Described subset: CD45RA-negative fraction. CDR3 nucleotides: TGCGCCAGCAGCGGAGGGACGGTGGGGGAGACCCAGTACTTC. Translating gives CASSGGTVGETQYF.